This T cell receptor (beta chain) was observed in a study of cytotoxic CD8 clonotypes in ibrutinib-treated CLL. Background on the study: Mean values per sample were a few hundred thousand productive templates and tens of thousands of productive rearrangements.

Germline-derived CDR1 and CDR2 are LGHNA and YSLEER. This CDR3 is built from 17 residues. Between the trimmed V and J ends, which lost 0 bases and 2 bases, there was a span of 16 bases. Sequencing used immunoSEQ multiplex PCR; TCRdb keeps in-frame clones, though not all of them. The sample holds roughly 23,000 clones; 70% to 80% are singletons and the top ten take roughly 26%. The chain links TRBV4-3 to TRBJ1-2; no clear D gene. Here the sequenced sample was PBMCs, taken before ibrutinib treatment. The source of this sequence is a human donor with chronic lymphocytic leukemia. The CDR3 DNA reads TGCGCCAGCAGCCAAGATTTGAATAACCTATTCAACTATGGCTACACCTTC. Protein sequence: CASSQDLNNLFNYGYTF.